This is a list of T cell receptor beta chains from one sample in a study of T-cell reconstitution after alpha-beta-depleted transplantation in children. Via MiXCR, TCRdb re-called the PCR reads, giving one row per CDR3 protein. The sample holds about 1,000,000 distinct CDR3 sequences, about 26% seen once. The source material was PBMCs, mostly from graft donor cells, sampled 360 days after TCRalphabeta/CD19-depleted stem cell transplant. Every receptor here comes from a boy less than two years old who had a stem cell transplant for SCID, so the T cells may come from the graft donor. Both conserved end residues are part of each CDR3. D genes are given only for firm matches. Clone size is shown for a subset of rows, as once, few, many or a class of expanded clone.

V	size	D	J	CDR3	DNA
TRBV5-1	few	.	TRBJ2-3	CASSLTHVTSTDTQYF	TGCGCCAGCAGCCTGACACACGTTACTAGCACAGATACGCAGTATTTT
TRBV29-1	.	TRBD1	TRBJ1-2	CSVAETGQGDYGYTF	TGCAGCGTTGCCGAAACAGGACAGGGGGACTATGGCTACACCTTC
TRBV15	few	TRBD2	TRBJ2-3	CATQRGGQGRDTQYF	TGTGCCACACAGCGGGGGGGCCAAGGCAGAGATACGCAGTATTTT
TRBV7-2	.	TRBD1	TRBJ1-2	CASSLVRGPNYGYTF	TGTGCCAGCAGCTTAGTCAGGGGGCCCAACTATGGCTACACCTTC
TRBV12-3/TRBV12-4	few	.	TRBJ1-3	CASSGGGNTIYF	TGTGCCAGCAGTGGAGGTGGAAACACCATATATTTT
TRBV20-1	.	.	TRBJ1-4	CSARSGWVVGEKLFF	TGCAGTGCTAGATCGGGGTGGGTGGTAGGCGAAAAACTGTTTTTT
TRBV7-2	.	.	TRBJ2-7	CASSLVVRESEQYF	TGTGCCAGCAGCTTAGTTGTGCGCGAATCCGAGCAGTACTTC
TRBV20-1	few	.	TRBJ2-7	CSAIPGRGIFYEQYF	TGCAGTGCTATTCCGGGCAGGGGAATTTTCTACGAGCAGTACTTC
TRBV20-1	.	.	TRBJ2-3	CSARDEGRDTQYF	TGCAGTGCTAGAGATGAAGGGAGGGATACGCAGTATTTT
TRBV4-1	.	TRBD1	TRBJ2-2	CASSILSGGYGELFF	TGCGCCAGCAGCATATTATCAGGGGGCTACGGGGAGCTGTTTTTT
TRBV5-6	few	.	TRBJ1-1	CASSLADSRTEAFF	TGTGCCAGCAGCTTGGCTGACAGTAGGACTGAAGCTTTCTTT
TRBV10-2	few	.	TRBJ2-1	CATLLSSYNEQFF	TGCGCCACCCTTTTGAGTAGTTACAATGAGCAGTTCTTC
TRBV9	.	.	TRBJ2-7	CASSVGRSRLYF	TGTGCCAGCAGCGTAGGCAGGTCAAGGCTGTACTTC
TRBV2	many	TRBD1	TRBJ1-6	CASRRRQGSSYNSPLHF	TGTGCCAGCAGGCGGAGACAGGGGAGCTCCTATAATTCACCCCTCCACTTT
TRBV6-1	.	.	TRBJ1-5	CASSPIGQVSGRNQPQHF	TGTGCCAGCAGTCCCATTGGGCAGGTTTCTGGTCGCAATCAGCCCCAGCATTTT
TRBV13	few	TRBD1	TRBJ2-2	CASSSTGTGRTGELFF	TGTGCCAGCAGCTCCACCGGGACAGGGCGCACCGGGGAGCTGTTTTTT
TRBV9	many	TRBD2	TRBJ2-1	CASSPRGLAGGNNEQFF	TGTGCCAGCAGCCCAAGGGGGCTAGCGGGGGGAAACAATGAGCAGTTCTTC
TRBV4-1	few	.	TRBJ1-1	CASSQDYGAEAFF	TGCGCCAGCAGCCAAGATTACGGGGCTGAAGCTTTCTTT
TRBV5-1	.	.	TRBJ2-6	CASTESSGANVLTF	TGCGCCAGTACAGAGAGCTCTGGGGCCAACGTCCTGACTTTC
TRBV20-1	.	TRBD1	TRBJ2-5	CSVRRDSAQETQYF	TGCAGTGTCCGCCGGGACAGCGCACAAGAGACCCAGTACTTC
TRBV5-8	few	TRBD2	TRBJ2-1	CASRAWGGNEQFF	TGTGCCAGCAGGGCTTGGGGGGGCAATGAGCAGTTCTTC
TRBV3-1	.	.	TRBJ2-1	CASSQIERQGSSYNEQFF	TGTGCCAGCAGCCAAATTGAGCGCCAGGGGAGCTCCTACAATGAGCAGTTCTTC
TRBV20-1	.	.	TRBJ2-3	CSARYGGSEDTQYF	TGCAGTGCTAGATACGGGGGATCGGAAGATACGCAGTATTTT